This T cell receptor beta chain was recorded in a study of vaccination effects on CD4 cells after COVID-19. Assay used: immunoSEQ multiplex PCR; TCRdb lists only in-frame clones, some missing. This table holds roughly 34,000 clones, more than 75% found once. About this clone itself: Its antigen is not known.

Per germline, CDR1 LNHDA and CDR2 SQIVND (reference sequence). There are 11 residues in the CDR3. V was clipped by 4 bases and J by 7 bases, with 7 bases between them. Within the ViraFEST assay, antigen-specific CD4+ T cells underwent expansion with viral peptide pools prior to sequencing. Subsequent to about 10 days of culture, CD4+ T cells were isolated. BNT162b2 vaccine or mRNA-1273 vaccine was given to participants in two doses. The sequence derives from a human donor who received a COVID-19 vaccine. Some clones in this sample may be carry-over from other donors' samples. This chain links TRBV19 with TRBJ1-1; D gene unclear. Specimen: CD4+ T cells from PBMCs cultured with HCoV-NL63 spike peptides, collected after COVID-19 vaccination. The CDR3 here is CASSTYIEAFF. The CDR3 DNA reads TGTGCCAGTAGTACGTATATTGAAGCTTTCTTT.